A single sample gave rise to the 22 T cell receptor beta chains below, sequenced in a study of graft-versus-host responses after intestinal transplantation (dated by TCRdb to the early 2020s). Library construction relied on the immunoSEQ multiplex PCR assay. The table comes from immuneACCESS by way of TCRdb, which keeps in-frame sequences with V and J called. Part of the clones is missing from these tables; in studies checked, under half for an unresolved V gene and the rest for unknown reasons. The sample table records tens of thousands of clones; about 94% of these occur just once. In total, the top ten clones hold approximately 0.2% of the sample. The time point label, as the study defines it: cells obtained before transplantation from donor or recipient. Their specific antigens are unknown. Sample: unstimulated CD4+ T cells sorted from spleen or lymph node cells, taken before transplant. These receptors originate from a human donor who was the organ donor for an intestinal transplant.

The chain employs TRBV7-9 and TRBJ1-4; D call uncertain. Germline V gives CDR1 SEHNR, CDR2 FQNEAQ (reference sequence). The length of the CDR3 is 15 residues. Trimming left V 1 base short and J 4 bases short, with 10 bases between. CDR3 in amino acids: CASSLGRKGNEKLFF. In nucleotides, the CDR3 is TGTGCCAGCAGCTTAGGAAGAAAGGGTAATGAAAAACTGTTTTTT.

V gene TRBV9 combines with J gene TRBJ1-2, with D unresolved. Germline CDR1 is SGDLS and CDR2 is YYNGEE. The V and J ends lost 0 bases and 6 bases respectively, with 9 bases between them. There are 13 residues in the CDR3. CDR3 residues: CASSVGQRDGYTF. The CDR3 DNA reads as TGTGCCAGCAGCGTAGGGCAGAGGGATGGCTACACCTTC.

This clone has only one observation. The chain couples TRBV7-9 to TRBJ1-6, with TRBD1 matching 7 bases. Germline assignment: CDR1 SEHNR and CDR2 FQNEAQ (reference sequence). The CDR3 runs to 15 residues. V trimming: 5 bases; J trimming: 7 bases; junction bases outside the gene matches: 8. CDR3 DNA sequence: TGTGCCAGCAGCGCACCGGGACAGTCGAATTCACCCCTCCACTTT. This gives the protein CASSAPGQSNSPLHF.

A few counts support this clone. The genes are TRBV28 and TRBJ1-4, with 7 bases aligning to TRBD1. CDR1 is MDHEN and CDR2 is SYDVKM in the germline V gene. Unmatched junction bases numbered 13, after V lost 6 bases and J lost 3 bases. The CDR3 has 17 residues. For the CDR3, the DNA is TGTGCCAGCAGCCTCCTACAGGGGCCGACATCTAATGAAAAACTGTTTTTT. Protein product: CASSLLQGPTSNEKLFF. Using reference TRBV28 and TRBJ1-4 for the parts outside the CDR3, the full variable domain is DVKVTQSSRYLVKRTGEKVFLECVQDMDHENMFWYRQDPGLGLRLIYFSYDVKMKEKGDIPEGYSVSREKKERFSLILESASTNQTSMYLCASSLLQGPTSNEKLFFGSGTQLSVL.

This clone occurred once. Here the CDR3 reads CASSQVEGMNTEAFF. The CDR3 DNA reads as TGTGCCAGCAGCCAAGTAGAAGGGATGAACACTGAAGCTTTCTTT. This rearrangement joins TRBV14 to TRBJ1-1; D remains ambiguous. The CDR3 has 15 amino acids. Looked up from germline, CDR1 is SGHDN and CDR2 is FVKESK. V lost 1 base to trimming and J lost 0 bases, with 9 bases between them.

A single count supports this clone. The chain carries TRBV5-7 and TRBJ1-6; unclear D gene. TRBV5-7 is given ORF status, its function remaining uncertain. The CDR3 consists of 15 residues. V dropped 0 bases and J dropped 9 bases, with 13 bases sitting between them. CDR3 amino acids: CASSLGYTGGSPLHF. The CDR3 DNA reads TGTGCCAGCAGCTTGGGGTATACCGGCGGTTCACCCCTCCACTTT.

The V call is TRBV19, the J call TRBJ2-5; D is possibly TRBD1 (7 bases). With 6 bases removed from V and 9 bases from J, the gap between germline ends came to 20 bases. The CDR3 has 14 amino acids. Germline V gives CDR1 LNHDA, CDR2 SQIVND (reference sequence). This CDR3 reads CASSHNRGGEAQYF. Here the CDR3 DNA reads TGTGCCAGTAGCCACAACAGGGGCGGGGAGGCCCAGTACTTC.

This chain uses TRBV27 with TRBJ1-1; 11 positions match TRBD1. The CDR3 is made up of 13 amino acids. Losses at the gene ends were 6 bases for V and 4 bases for J; bases not matched to a gene: 1. Germline assignment: CDR1 MNHEY and CDR2 SMNVEV (reference sequence). CDR3 coding DNA: TGTGCCAGCAGGGGGACAGGGGGCACTGAAGCTTTCTTT. It specifies CASRGTGGTEAFF.

The chain combines TRBV6-1 with TRBJ1-5; D is perhaps TRBD1 (5 bases). Germline-derived CDR1 and CDR2 are MNHNS and SASEGT. With 5 bases removed from V and 9 bases from J, the gap between germline ends came to 14 bases. The length of the CDR3 is 13 residues. The CDR3 loop reads CASSRDPGWPQHF. Here the CDR3 DNA reads TGTGCCAGCAGTCGGGACCCAGGGTGGCCCCAGCATTTT.

This chain connects TRBV6-1 to TRBJ2-5; 8 positions agree with TRBD2. CDR3 size: 15 residues. The germline V gene encodes CDR1 MNHNS and CDR2 SASEGT. The junction had 8 bases not matched to a gene; V was cut back by 3 bases and J by 5 bases. In DNA form, the CDR3 reads TGTGCCAGCAGTGACTTAGCGGGGATGTGGGAGACCCAGTACTTC. Encoded protein: CASSDLAGMWETQYF.

The rearrangement links TRBV27 to TRBJ1-1; the match to TRBD1 covers 8 bases. Trimming removed 6 bases from V and 11 bases from J; junction bases left unmatched: 5. CDR3 length: 11 residues. The germline V gene has CDR1 MNHEY and CDR2 SMNVEV (reference sequence). The CDR3 loop reads CASSYRGRAFF. The CDR3 DNA reads TGTGCCAGCAGCTACAGGGGGAGGGCTTTCTTT.

This clone has just a few counts. The chain uses TRBV28 and TRBJ1-2; 8 bases match TRBD1. Germline trimming cut 10 bases from V and 8 bases from J; bases unmatched to any gene: 15. The CDR3 runs to 14 residues. CDR1 and CDR2 (germline): MDHEN, SYDVKM. CDR3 region: CAIHLSGGAAGYTF. In nucleotides, the CDR3 is TGTGCCATCCACCTATCAGGGGGCGCGGCCGGCTACACCTTC.

The chain combines TRBV28 with TRBJ1-2; 10 positions match TRBD1. Unmatched junction bases numbered 9, after V lost 4 bases and J lost 7 bases. CDR3 length: 15 residues. Germline V gene data show CDR1 as MDHEN and CDR2 as SYDVKM. The CDR3 sequence is CASSWDRGKSSGYTF. For the CDR3, the DNA is TGTGCCAGCAGTTGGGACAGGGGTAAAAGCTCTGGCTACACCTTC.

The V and J genes are TRBV2 and TRBJ1-1; a weak D match, TRBD1 (6 bases). The CDR3 is 13 residues long. The V gene lost 4 bases and the J gene lost 2 bases, with 8 bases spanning the gap. Germline V CDR1 and CDR2: SNHLY, FYNNEI. CDR3 DNA sequence: TGTGCCAGCAGTGTACAGGGAAACACTGAAGCTTTCTTT. As protein: CASSVQGNTEAFF.

The V gene is TRBV7-9, the J gene TRBJ2-5, with TRBD1 as a possible D gene (6 bases). Per the germline V gene, CDR1 is SEHNR and CDR2 is FQNEAQ (reference sequence). The CDR3 contains 15 residues. The V end was cut by 0 bases, the J end by 1 base, with 9 bases between. The CDR3 DNA reads TGTGCCAGCAGCTTAGCACAGGGAATCCAAGAGACCCAGTACTTC. It codes for CASSLAQGIQETQYF.

This chain links TRBV29-1 with TRBJ2-3; D unresolved. Germline loops: CDR1 SQVTM, CDR2 ANQGSEA. The V and J ends lost 6 bases and 4 bases respectively, with 2 bases between them. The CDR3 consists of 9 residues. CDR3 coding DNA: TGCAGCGTCGCAGATACGCAGTATTTT. Translated: CSVADTQYF.

V and J are TRBV25-1 and TRBJ2-2; 9 bases are a match to TRBD1. V shed 2 bases, J shed 3 bases, and the junction held 4 bases outside the gene matches. Per the germline V gene, CDR1 is MGHDK and CDR2 is SYGVNS. The CDR3 spans 16 residues. The CDR3 DNA sequence: TGTGCCAGCAGTGAAAATCGACAGGGGGACACCGGGGAGCTGTTTTTT. Amino acids: CASSENRQGDTGELFF.

The CDR3 loop is CASSPGQGRSYTF. CDR3 nucleotides: TGTGCCAGCAGTCCCGGACAGGGTCGGAGCTACACCTTC. V and J are TRBV6-1 and TRBJ1-2; 8 bases line up with TRBD1. Germline V gives CDR1 MNHNS, CDR2 SASEGT. The CDR3 has 13 amino acids. The V gene end was trimmed by 5 bases and the J gene end by 9 bases; junction bases not matched to a gene: 8.

The chain has TRBV19 and TRBJ1-5; D may be TRBD1 (5 bases). Germline V gene sequence: CDR1 LNHDA, CDR2 SQIVND (reference sequence). The CDR3 has 15 residues. Trimming stripped 5 bases from V and 3 bases from J, with 14 bases between. The CDR3 DNA sequence: TGTGCCAGTAGTCCAGGGACCGCGGCCAATCAGCCCCAGCATTTT. It yields the protein CASSPGTAANQPQHF.

This clone was detected only once. This chain joins TRBV5-1 and TRBJ1-1; a possible D gene is TRBD1 (5 bases). This CDR3 has 15 amino acids. Germline values: CDR1 SGHRS, CDR2 YFSETQ. Between the trimmed V and J ends, which lost 0 bases and 6 bases, there was a span of 15 bases. CDR3: CASSLAAGLSPEAFF. The DNA for the CDR3 is TGCGCCAGCAGCTTGGCCGCGGGGCTTAGCCCTGAAGCTTTCTTT.

The CDR3 is CASSRGLPYEQYF. CDR3 sequence (DNA): TGTGCCAGCAGTCGGGGGCTCCCCTACGAGCAGTACTTC. The chain recombines TRBV6-1 with TRBJ2-7, with D possibly called TRBD1 or TRBD2 (6 bases each). V was pared by 5 bases and J by 2 bases, with 10 bases between. Germline values: CDR1 MNHNS, CDR2 SASEGT. CDR3 size: 13 residues.

The CDR3 DNA sequence: TGTGCTAGTGGTTTGTGGGACAGGTCTAGGGAAAAACTGTTTTTT. Protein: CASGLWDRSREKLFF. This chain joins TRBV12-5 and TRBJ1-4, with 8 bases that match TRBD1. The V gene's germline CDR1 is LGHNT and CDR2 FRNRAP. This CDR3 contains 15 residues. J gave up 8 bases and V 2 bases, and 7 bases lay outside the gene matches.